The 9 T cell receptor beta chains listed next were all sequenced from one sample in a study of blood T cell repertoires in COVID-19. Some clones are missing from TCRdb's copy, which holds only in-frame ones; the method was immunoSEQ multiplex PCR. The sample holds roughly 230,000 clones; approximately 84% are singletons and the top ten take 4.4%. Sequenced: peripheral blood. Receptor source: a man aged 50-59 years with active or convalescent COVID-19.

This clone was found a few times. The rearrangement joins TRBV2 to TRBJ2-7, with 8 positions matching TRBD2. This CDR3 region has 13 residues. From germline, CDR1 is SNHLY and CDR2 FYNNEI. The J segment lost 3 bases and the V segment lost 5 bases, leaving 3 bases of the junction unmatched. DNA of the CDR3: TGTGCCAGCAGTCGGACTAGCAGCTACGAGCAGTACTTC. Translated: CASSRTSSYEQYF.

The chain has TRBV2 and TRBJ1-4, with TRBD1 identical over 10 bases. Germline V gene lookup returns CDR1 SNHLY and CDR2 FYNNEI. Trimming at V came to 5 bases and at J to 7 bases, leaving 4 bases not matched to a gene. This CDR3 comprises 14 residues. The CDR3, as DNA: TGTGCCAGCAGTCCCGACAGGGGGCTTGAAAAACTGTTTTTT. Translating it yields CASSPDRGLEKLFF.

The chain links TRBV21-1 to TRBJ1-2. TRBV21-1 corresponds to a pseudogene. CDR3 length: 15 amino acids. CDR3 sequence reads: CASSKTEGPQRDYTF. The CDR3 region has the DNA TGTGCCAGCAGCAAAACGGAGGGACCCCAAAGAGACTACACCTTC.

This clone is a singleton in its sample. The CDR3 DNA reads as TGTGCCAGCAGTTTCCCGGGAGCTACGGCGAACACTGAAGCTTTCTTT. Protein sequence: CASSFPGATANTEAFF. The chain couples TRBV6-2 or TRBV6-3 to TRBJ1-1; D uncertain. CDR1 MNHEY and CDR2 SVGEGT come from the germline V gene. Trimming left V 4 bases short and J 1 base short, with 16 bases between. This CDR3 is built from 16 residues.

The CDR3 DNA is TGTGCCATCAGAAGAGATGGGGGGGAGGCCGCTGAAGCTTTCTTT. Protein: CAIRRDGGEAAEAFF. V and J are TRBV10-3 and TRBJ1-1, with TRBD1 as a possible D gene (5 bases). This CDR3 has 15 amino acids. Germline lookup yields CDR1 ENHRY and CDR2 SYGVKD. Trimming pared 6 bases from V and 6 bases from J, leaving 20 bases between.

The J gene is TRBJ1-5, the V gene TRBV5-1; tentatively, D is TRBD1 (6 bases). Trimming pared 2 bases from V and 9 bases from J, leaving 30 bases between. The germline gives CDR1 SGHRS, CDR2 YFSETQ. CDR3 length: 19 residues. The CDR3 bases are TGCGCCAGCAGCTTTAGGGCCGTAGCAGGGGTTGGTAGCCCATCGCCCCAGCATTTT. Its translation: CASSFRAVAGVGSPSPQHF.

The CDR3 DNA reads TGCGCCAGCAGACCGAGCGGGGGAGCTCCCTCGGTCAAAAACATTCAGTACTTC. Amino acids: CASRPSGGAPSVKNIQYF. J is TRBJ2-4 and V is TRBV4-1, with 8 nucleotides matching TRBD2. The germline V gene has CDR1 MGHRA and CDR2 YSYEKL. This CDR3 contains 18 residues. After removal of 6 bases from V and 3 bases from J, the junction contained 16 bases not matched to a gene.

This chain links TRBV19 with TRBJ1-2, with 9 bases lining up with TRBD1. V trimming: 4 bases; J trimming: 4 bases; junction bases outside the gene matches: 4. The germline gives CDR1 LNHDA, CDR2 SQIVND (reference sequence). The CDR3 is 14 residues long. CDR3 sequence: CASSTGTGPYGYTF. The CDR3 coding sequence is TGTGCCAGTAGTACCGGGACAGGGCCCTATGGCTACACCTTC.

The chain has TRBV30 and TRBJ2-1; 11 bases line up with TRBD1. The trim removed 6 bases at V and 9 bases at J, leaving 16 bases unmatched. Germline CDR1 reads GTSNPN; CDR2 reads SVGIG (reference sequence). The CDR3 contains 16 residues. This chain's CDR3 is CACPAGQGARLGEQFF. The DNA for the CDR3 is TGTGCCTGCCCCGCAGGACAGGGGGCGAGATTGGGTGAGCAGTTCTTC.